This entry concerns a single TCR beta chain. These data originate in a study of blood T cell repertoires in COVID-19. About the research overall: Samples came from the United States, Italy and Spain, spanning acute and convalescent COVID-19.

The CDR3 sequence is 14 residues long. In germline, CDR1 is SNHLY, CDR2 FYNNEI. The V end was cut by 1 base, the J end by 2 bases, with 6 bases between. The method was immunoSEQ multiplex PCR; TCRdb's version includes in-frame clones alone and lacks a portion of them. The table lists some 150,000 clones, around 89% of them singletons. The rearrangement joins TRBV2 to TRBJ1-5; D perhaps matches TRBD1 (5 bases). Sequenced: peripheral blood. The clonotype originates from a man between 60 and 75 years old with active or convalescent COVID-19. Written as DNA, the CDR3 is TGTGCCAGCAGTGAAGGGGGCGGCAATCAGCCCCAGCATTTT. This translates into CASSEGGGNQPQHF.